This T cell receptor beta chain derives from a study of molecular identifiers for immune sequencing clone quantification. One entry per CDR3 protein, called by TCRdb with MiXCR from the PCR reads. This table holds about 630,000 distinct CDR3 sequences, less than 30% found once. CDR1 MNHEY and CDR2 SMNVEV come from the germline V gene (reference sequence). Trimming left V 2 bases short and J 10 bases short, with 18 bases between. This CDR3 spans 15 amino acids. The table lists this clonotype with a few counts. V is TRBV27 and J is TRBJ2-1; maybe TRBD2 (7 bases). The TCR comes from a human donor in good health. Some libraries in this study had Jurkat cell RNA spiked in. The sequenced sample consisted of naive CD8+ T cells from blood, with Jurkat cell RNA spiked in. Stated subset: FACS-sorted CD8+CD4-CCR7+CD45RA+ naive T cells. The CDR3 DNA reads as TGTGCCAGCAGTTTAGTAGGGGGAGGGCCTATCGAGCAGTTCTTC. Protein sequence: CASSLVGGGPIEQFF.